A selection of T cell receptor beta chains follows, all from one sample in a study of cytotoxic CD8 clonotypes in ibrutinib-treated CLL. TCRdb keeps only in-frame clones here, not all; method: immunoSEQ multiplex PCR. The table records approximately 100,000 clones, 55% to 75% of them present only once. The specimen comprised PBMCs, sampled after 24 months of ibrutinib treatment. The receptors shown here come from a human donor with chronic lymphocytic leukemia. The CDR3 runs from the conserved cysteine through the conserved F or W. The D gene is left open where the match is weak. Part of the rows lack a size; the others show once, few, many or a class for expanded clones.

v_gene,abundance,j_gene,d_gene,CDR3aa,CDR3nt
TRBV30,.,TRBJ1-1,.,CAWGRKGGFTEAFF,TGTGCCTGGGGTCGAAAGGGGGGGTTTACTGAAGCTTTCTTT
TRBV19,.,TRBJ2-2,.,CASSLTGLGELFF,TGTGCCAGTAGTCTGACGGGGCTCGGGGAGCTGTTTTTT
TRBV7-2,.,TRBJ2-3,.,CASSISSTDTQYF,TGTGCCAGCAGCATCTCTAGCACAGATACGCAGTATTTT
TRBV5-4,.,TRBJ2-1,TRBD2,CASSPLGGGPTNEQFF,TGTGCCAGCAGCCCCCTCGGCGGGGGGCCGACCAATGAGCAGTTCTTC
TRBV7-9,.,TRBJ1-1,.,CASGPGTEAFF,TGTGCCAGCGGGCCAGGCACTGAAGCTTTCTTT
TRBV30,once,TRBJ1-5,.,CAWSVRAQGQPQHF,TGTGCCTGGAGTGTACGGGCTCAAGGGCAGCCCCAGCATTTT
TRBV30,.,TRBJ1-6,TRBD1,CAWNQFRGQGFYNSPLHF,TGTGCCTGGAATCAATTTAGAGGACAGGGCTTCTATAATTCACCCCTCCACTTT
TRBV5-4,.,TRBJ1-1,.,CASSLNSGTEAFF,TGTGCCAGCAGCCTTAACAGCGGCACTGAAGCTTTCTTT
TRBV29-1,.,TRBJ1-2,.,CSVIGAPSSYTF,TGCAGCGTTATTGGGGCCCCTTCGAGCTACACCTTC
TRBV25-1,.,TRBJ1-5,.,CASSGPGHQPQHF,TGTGCCAGCAGTGGCCCTGGGCATCAGCCCCAGCATTTT
TRBV10-3,.,TRBJ2-6,.,CAIMNSGANVLTF,TGTGCCATCATGAACTCTGGGGCCAACGTCCTGACTTTC
TRBV6-5,.,TRBJ2-7,.,CASSYSRVEQYF,TGTGCCAGCAGTTACTCCAGGGTCGAGCAGTACTTC
TRBV4-2,few,TRBJ2-2,TRBD1,CASSRQGWAGELFF,TGTGCCAGCAGTCGACAGGGGTGGGCCGGGGAGCTGTTTTTT
TRBV27,.,TRBJ2-7,.,CATHPYRDTRAYEQYF,TGTGCCACCCATCCTTACCGGGACACGAGAGCTTACGAGCAGTACTTC
TRBV30,.,TRBJ2-1,TRBD2,CAWTRSRTSGGPNEQFF,TGTGCCTGGACGCGATCCCGGACTAGCGGGGGCCCAAATGAGCAGTTCTTC
TRBV30,few,TRBJ2-1,TRBD1,CAWVRDRVGEQFF,TGTGCCTGGGTCCGGGACAGGGTAGGTGAGCAGTTCTTC
TRBV30,.,TRBJ2-7,TRBD1,CAWSGTGYEQYF,TGTGCCTGGAGTGGGACAGGGTACGAGCAGTACTTC
TRBV6-6,.,TRBJ1-2,.,CATQSTDRGYGYTF,TGTGCCACCCAATCGACTGACCGAGGATATGGCTACACCTTC
TRBV2,.,TRBJ2-7,.,CASQGQIRYEQYF,TGTGCCAGCCAAGGGCAGATCAGGTACGAGCAGTACTTC
TRBV9,.,TRBJ1-1,.,CASSPQTANTEAFF,TGTGCCAGCAGCCCGCAAACAGCGAACACTGAAGCTTTCTTT
TRBV30,.,TRBJ1-2,.,CAWSIGRGYTF,TGTGCCTGGAGTATAGGTCGGGGCTACACCTTC
TRBV5-1,.,TRBJ2-5,TRBD2,CASSFGGASGRETQYF,TGCGCCAGCAGCTTTGGAGGGGCTAGCGGTAGGGAGACCCAGTACTTC
TRBV29-1,.,TRBJ2-5,.,CSVIRSLRETQYF,TGCAGCGTTATCCGCAGCCTCAGGGAGACCCAGTACTTC
TRBV7-3,.,TRBJ1-1,.,CASSRSQSTEAFF,TGTGCCAGCAGCCGCTCCCAGAGCACTGAAGCTTTCTTT
TRBV5-1,few,TRBJ1-2,.,CASSPTSGHLDGYTF,TGCGCCAGCAGCCCCACCTCGGGACACCTCGATGGCTACACCTTC
TRBV6-6,few,TRBJ2-5,.,CASSSPGRETQYF,TGTGCCAGCAGCTCTCCAGGGAGAGAGACCCAGTACTTC
TRBV9,.,TRBJ2-3,TRBD2,CASSVETSGGADTQYF,TGTGCCAGCAGCGTAGAAACTAGCGGGGGGGCAGATACGCAGTATTTT
TRBV21-1,.,TRBJ1-6,.,CASSEVDRETESPLHF,TGTGCCAGCAGCGAAGTAGACAGGGAGACAGAGTCACCCCTCCACTTT
TRBV10-1,.,TRBJ2-1,.,CASSDASNEQFF,TGCGCCAGCAGTGATGCGAGCAATGAGCAGTTCTTC
TRBV30,few,TRBJ1-1,.,CAWSGPGGTEAFF,TGTGCCTGGAGTGGACCGGGCGGCACTGAAGCTTTCTTT
TRBV7-9,.,TRBJ1-2,.,CASSPTTDYGYTF,TGTGCCAGCAGCCCAACGACGGACTATGGCTACACCTTC
TRBV29-1,.,TRBJ2-3,TRBD2,CSGYGLAGLSTDTQYF,TGCAGCGGGTACGGACTAGCGGGGTTAAGCACAGATACGCAGTATTTT
TRBV27,.,TRBJ2-1,TRBD2,CASSSGLAGGRSYNEQFF,TGTGCCAGCAGTTCGGGGCTAGCGGGGGGACGCTCCTACAATGAGCAGTTCTTC
TRBV29-1,few,TRBJ2-5,.,CSAYGGRGTQYF,TGCAGCGCCTACGGGGGGCGCGGGACCCAGTACTTC
TRBV16,.,TRBJ2-1,.,CASSQSIEAGDRFF,TGTGCCAGCAGCCAATCGATCGAGGCCGGGGACCGGTTCTTC
TRBV27,.,TRBJ2-5,TRBD1,CASNLDRGRETQYF,TGTGCCAGCAATCTGGACAGGGGGCGTGAGACCCAGTACTTC
TRBV7-9,.,TRBJ1-6,TRBD1,CASIDTGTGLSPLHF,TGTGCCAGCATCGACACCGGGACAGGGTTGTCACCCCTCCACTTT
TRBV5-1,.,TRBJ2-2,.,CASSLLGLAGELFF,TGCGCCAGCAGTCTTCTGGGGCTCGCCGGGGAGCTGTTTTTT